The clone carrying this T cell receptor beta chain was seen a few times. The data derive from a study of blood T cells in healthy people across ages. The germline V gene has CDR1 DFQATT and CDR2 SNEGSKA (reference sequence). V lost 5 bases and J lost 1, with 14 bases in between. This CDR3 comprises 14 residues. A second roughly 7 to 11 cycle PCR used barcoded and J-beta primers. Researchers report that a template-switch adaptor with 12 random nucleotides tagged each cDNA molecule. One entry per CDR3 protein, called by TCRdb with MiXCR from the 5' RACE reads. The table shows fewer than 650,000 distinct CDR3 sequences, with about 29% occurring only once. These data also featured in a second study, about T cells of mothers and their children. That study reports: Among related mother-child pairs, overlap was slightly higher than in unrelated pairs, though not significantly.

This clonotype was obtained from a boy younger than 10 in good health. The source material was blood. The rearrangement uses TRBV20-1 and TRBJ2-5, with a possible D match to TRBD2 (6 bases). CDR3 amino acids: CSAGAGLPQETQYF. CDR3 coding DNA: TGCAGTGCTGGGGCGGGGCTCCCCCAAGAGACCCAGTACTTC.